The rows below give T cell receptor beta chains drawn from one sample of a study of a mutant IDH1 vaccine in newly diagnosed glioma. What these receptors recognize is not known. Here immunoSEQ multiplex PCR was the method, and the copy in TCRdb shows in-frame clones only, minus some. The sample records tens of thousands of clones, 75% to 85% being singletons. Here the sequenced sample was PBMCs, taken from a glioma patient whose treatment included an IDH1 peptide vaccine. The receptors here all came from a man aged 35-49 years with glioma. CDR3s include the opening cysteine and the closing phenylalanine or tryptophan.

V gene: TRBV7-6
J gene: TRBJ2-5
CDR3 protein: CASSPTGTDQETQYF

V gene: TRBV5-1
J gene: TRBJ1-1
CDR3 protein: CASSPDPGGSNTEAFF

V gene: TRBV7-2
J gene: TRBJ2-1
CDR3 protein: CASSLALAGPPYEQFF

V gene: TRBV7-9
J gene: TRBJ1-4
CDR3 protein: CASSLARGRDGTNEKLFF

V gene: TRBV5-6
J gene: TRBJ2-7
CDR3 protein: CASSSQGGEQYF

V gene: TRBV6-1
J gene: TRBJ2-5
CDR3 protein: CASAGSGIETQYF

V gene: TRBV28
J gene: TRBJ2-7
CDR3 protein: CASSLTGSKAYEQYF

V gene: TRBV10-3
J gene: TRBJ1-2
CDR3 protein: CAISESIGVYGYTF

V gene: TRBV28
J gene: TRBJ2-3
CDR3 protein: CASRPDRVADTQYF

V gene: TRBV19
J gene: TRBJ2-7
CDR3 protein: CASSTAGSGEQYF

V gene: TRBV7-2
J gene: TRBJ2-7
CDR3 protein: CASTLRGGDYEQYF

V gene: TRBV6-5
J gene: TRBJ1-2
CDR3 protein: CASRAPGGPNYGYTF

V gene: TRBV5-1
J gene: TRBJ2-1
CDR3 protein: CASSPGIGSYNEQFF

V gene: TRBV27
J gene: TRBJ2-5
CDR3 protein: CASSLSPQGTQETQYF

V gene: TRBV5-4
J gene: TRBJ1-3
CDR3 protein: CASSPRQTLSSGNTIYF

V gene: TRBV4-2
J gene: TRBJ2-6
CDR3 protein: CASSQDGASGANVLTF

V gene: TRBV4-2
J gene: TRBJ1-5
CDR3 protein: CASSQGTNSNQPQHF

V gene: TRBV7-2
J gene: TRBJ2-1
CDR3 protein: CASSLRGNSDNEQFF

V gene: TRBV27
J gene: TRBJ2-7
CDR3 protein: CASSLLGSLYEQYF

V gene: TRBV6-5
J gene: TRBJ1-1
CDR3 protein: CASTLHGNTEAFF

V gene: TRBV10-3
J gene: TRBJ2-5
CDR3 protein: CAISPYPQETQYF

V gene: TRBV30
J gene: TRBJ1-1
CDR3 protein: CAWSHGGVNTEAFF

V gene: TRBV19
J gene: TRBJ2-3
CDR3 protein: CASSILHTDTQYF

V gene: TRBV9
J gene: TRBJ2-7
CDR3 protein: CASSVGGIHEQYF

V gene: TRBV9
J gene: TRBJ1-4
CDR3 protein: CASSVSQGNEKLFF

V gene: TRBV20-1
J gene: TRBJ2-1
CDR3 protein: CSARPYNEQFF

V gene: TRBV7-8
J gene: TRBJ2-7
CDR3 protein: CASTPLGGGGSYEQYF

V gene: TRBV4-2
J gene: TRBJ2-7
CDR3 protein: CASSQYGTASPGPPPEQYF

V gene: TRBV7-9
J gene: TRBJ1-2
CDR3 protein: CASSYGTANYGYTF

V gene: TRBV15
J gene: TRBJ2-7
CDR3 protein: CATSRDRQAYEQYF

V gene: TRBV11-3
J gene: TRBJ2-5
CDR3 protein: CASSLRQETQYF

V gene: TRBV30
J gene: TRBJ2-7
CDR3 protein: CAWSKGLEQYF

V gene: TRBV5-6
J gene: TRBJ1-2
CDR3 protein: CASSLVGRNYGYTF

V gene: TRBV5-5
J gene: TRBJ2-6
CDR3 protein: CASSQDGGDGANVLTF

V gene: TRBV7-2
J gene: TRBJ2-3
CDR3 protein: CASSLGTSGADTQYF

V gene: TRBV18
J gene: TRBJ2-2
CDR3 protein: CASSRRLAANTGELFF

V gene: TRBV5-4
J gene: TRBJ2-1
CDR3 protein: CASSPGQEDYNEQFF

V gene: TRBV12-5
J gene: TRBJ2-7
CDR3 protein: CASGSGGNEQYF

V gene: TRBV7-7
J gene: TRBJ1-1
CDR3 protein: CASSLLIHTEAFF

V gene: TRBV30
J gene: TRBJ2-1
CDR3 protein: CAGTPGYNEQFF

V gene: TRBV28
J gene: TRBJ2-1
CDR3 protein: CASRSTSGRLNEQFF

V gene: TRBV7-2
J gene: TRBJ1-1
CDR3 protein: CASSTVDRILTEAFF

V gene: TRBV19
J gene: TRBJ1-5
CDR3 protein: CASRIDRGSNQPQHF

V gene: TRBV4-3
J gene: TRBJ1-6
CDR3 protein: CASSQEGTSYNSPLHF

V gene: TRBV5-4
J gene: TRBJ2-7
CDR3 protein: CASSSTGTYEQYF

V gene: TRBV13
J gene: TRBJ2-3
CDR3 protein: CASSLLASGGHTDTQYF

V gene: TRBV9
J gene: TRBJ1-3
CDR3 protein: CASSTRQGFSGNTIYF

V gene: TRBV6-1
J gene: TRBJ1-2
CDR3 protein: CASSPEQGNYGYTF

V gene: TRBV18
J gene: TRBJ1-5
CDR3 protein: CASSPRGVDQPQHF

V gene: TRBV18
J gene: TRBJ1-2
CDR3 protein: CASSKGANYGYTF

V gene: TRBV6-1
J gene: TRBJ1-6
CDR3 protein: CASSEPGRINSPLHF